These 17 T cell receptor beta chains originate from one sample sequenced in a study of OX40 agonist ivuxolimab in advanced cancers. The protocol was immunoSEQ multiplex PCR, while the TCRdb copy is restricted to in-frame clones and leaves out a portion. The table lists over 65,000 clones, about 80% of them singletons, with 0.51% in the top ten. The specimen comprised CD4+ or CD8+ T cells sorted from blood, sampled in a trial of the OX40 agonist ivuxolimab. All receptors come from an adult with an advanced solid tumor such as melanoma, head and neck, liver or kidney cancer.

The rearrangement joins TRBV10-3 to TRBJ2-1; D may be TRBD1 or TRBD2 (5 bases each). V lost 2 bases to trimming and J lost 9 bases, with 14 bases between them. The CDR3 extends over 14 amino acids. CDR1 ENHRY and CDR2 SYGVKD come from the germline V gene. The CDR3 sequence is CAISEGGRGTEQFF. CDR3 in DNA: TGTGCCATCAGTGAGGGGGGTCGGGGTACTGAGCAGTTCTTC.

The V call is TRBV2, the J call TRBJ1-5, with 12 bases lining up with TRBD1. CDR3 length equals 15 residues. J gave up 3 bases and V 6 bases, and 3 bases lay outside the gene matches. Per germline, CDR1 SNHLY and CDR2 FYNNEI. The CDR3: CASRGTGGNNQPQHF. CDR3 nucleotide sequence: TGTGCCAGCAGGGGGACAGGGGGCAACAATCAGCCCCAGCATTTT.

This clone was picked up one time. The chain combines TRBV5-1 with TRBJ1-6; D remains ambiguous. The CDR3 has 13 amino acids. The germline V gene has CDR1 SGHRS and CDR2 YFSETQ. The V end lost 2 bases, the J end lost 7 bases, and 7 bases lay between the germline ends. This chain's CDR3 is CASSFEGNSPLHF. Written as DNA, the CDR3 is TGCGCCAGCAGCTTTGAAGGGAATTCACCCCTCCACTTT.

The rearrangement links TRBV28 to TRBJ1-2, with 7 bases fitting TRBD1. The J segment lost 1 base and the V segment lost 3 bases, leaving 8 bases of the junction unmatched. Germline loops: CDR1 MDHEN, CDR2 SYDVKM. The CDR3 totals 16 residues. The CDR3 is CASSFWGRGNNYGYTF. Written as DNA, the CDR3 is TGTGCCAGCAGTTTCTGGGGCAGGGGGAATAACTATGGCTACACCTTC.

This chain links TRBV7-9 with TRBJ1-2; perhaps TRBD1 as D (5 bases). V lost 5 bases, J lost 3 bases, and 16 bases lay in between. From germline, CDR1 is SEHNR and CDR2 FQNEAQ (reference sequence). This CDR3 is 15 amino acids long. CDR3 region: CASSRFRDPYYGYTF. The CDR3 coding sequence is TGTGCCAGCAGCCGTTTCAGGGACCCCTACTATGGCTACACCTTC.

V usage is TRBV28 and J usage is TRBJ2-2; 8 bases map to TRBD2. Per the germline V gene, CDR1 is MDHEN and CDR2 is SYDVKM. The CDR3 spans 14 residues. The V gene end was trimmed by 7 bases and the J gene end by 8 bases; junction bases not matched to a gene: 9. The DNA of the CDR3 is TGTGCCAGCACTCCAGGCGGGGGGACGGGGGAGCTGTTTTTT. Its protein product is CASTPGGGTGELFF.

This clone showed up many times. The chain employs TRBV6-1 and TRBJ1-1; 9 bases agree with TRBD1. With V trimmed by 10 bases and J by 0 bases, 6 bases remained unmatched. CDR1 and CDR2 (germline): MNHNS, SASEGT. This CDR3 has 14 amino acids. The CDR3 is CATPGQGMNTEAFF. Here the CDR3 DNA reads TGTGCCACTCCGGGACAGGGCATGAACACTGAAGCTTTCTTT.

CDR3 sequence reads: CASSSMGQNTQPQHF. The CDR3 DNA is TGTGCCAGCAGTTCGATGGGACAGAACACTCAGCCCCAGCATTTT. V and J are TRBV2 and TRBJ1-5, with 7 bases that match TRBD1. Losses at the gene ends were 5 bases for V and 6 bases for J; bases not matched to a gene: 10. This CDR3 has 15 amino acids. The V gene's germline CDR1 is SNHLY and CDR2 FYNNEI.

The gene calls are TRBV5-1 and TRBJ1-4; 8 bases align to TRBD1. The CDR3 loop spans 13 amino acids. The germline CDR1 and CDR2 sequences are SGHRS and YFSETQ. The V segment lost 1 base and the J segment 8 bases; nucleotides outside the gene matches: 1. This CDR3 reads CASSLSGGEKLFF. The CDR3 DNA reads TGCGCCAGCAGCTTGTCAGGGGGCGAAAAACTGTTTTTT.

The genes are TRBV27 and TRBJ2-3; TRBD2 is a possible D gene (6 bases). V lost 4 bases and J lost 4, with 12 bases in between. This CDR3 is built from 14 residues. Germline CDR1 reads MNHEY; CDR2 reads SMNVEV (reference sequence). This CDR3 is CASSSRLVADTQYF. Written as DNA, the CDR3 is TGTGCCAGCAGTTCTCGACTAGTGGCAGATACGCAGTATTTT.

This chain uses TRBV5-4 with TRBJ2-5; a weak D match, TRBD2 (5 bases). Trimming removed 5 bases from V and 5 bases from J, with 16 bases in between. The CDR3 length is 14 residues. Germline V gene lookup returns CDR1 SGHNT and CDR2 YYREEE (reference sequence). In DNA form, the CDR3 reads TGTGCCAGCAGTCAACCTAGCTTTGATGAGACCCAGTACTTC. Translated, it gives CASSQPSFDETQYF. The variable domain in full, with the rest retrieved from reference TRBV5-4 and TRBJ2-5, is ETGVTQSPTHLIKTRGQQVTLRCSSQSGHNTVSWYQQALGQGPQFIFQYYREEENGRGNFPPRFSGLQFPNYSSELNVNALELDDSALYLCASSQPSFDETQYFGPGTRLLVL.

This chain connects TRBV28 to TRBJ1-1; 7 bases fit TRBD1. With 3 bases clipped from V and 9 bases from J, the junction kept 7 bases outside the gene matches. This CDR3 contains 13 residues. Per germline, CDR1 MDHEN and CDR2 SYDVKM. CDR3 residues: CASSLSQGVKAFF. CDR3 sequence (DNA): TGTGCCAGCAGTTTGTCCCAGGGGGTAAAAGCTTTCTTT. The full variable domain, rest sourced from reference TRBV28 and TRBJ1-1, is DVKVTQSSRYLVKRTGEKVFLECVQDMDHENMFWYRQDPGLGLRLIYFSYDVKMKEKGDIPEGYSVSREKKERFSLILESASTNQTSMYLCASSLSQGVKAFFGQGTRLTVV.

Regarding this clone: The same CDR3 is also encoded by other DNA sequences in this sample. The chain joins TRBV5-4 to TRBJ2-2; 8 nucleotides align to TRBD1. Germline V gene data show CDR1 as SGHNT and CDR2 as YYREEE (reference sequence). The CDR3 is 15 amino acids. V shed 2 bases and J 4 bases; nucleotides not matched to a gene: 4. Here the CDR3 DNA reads TGTGCCAGCAGCTTAGGCACAGGGGGCACCGGGGAGCTGTTTTTT. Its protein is CASSLGTGGTGELFF.

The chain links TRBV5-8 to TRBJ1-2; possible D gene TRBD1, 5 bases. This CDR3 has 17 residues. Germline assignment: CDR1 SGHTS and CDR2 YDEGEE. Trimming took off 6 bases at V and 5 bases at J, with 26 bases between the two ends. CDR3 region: CASTSGAGLNSGYGYTF. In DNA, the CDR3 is TGTGCCAGCACCTCCGGGGCCGGGCTAAATTCGGGATATGGCTACACCTTC.

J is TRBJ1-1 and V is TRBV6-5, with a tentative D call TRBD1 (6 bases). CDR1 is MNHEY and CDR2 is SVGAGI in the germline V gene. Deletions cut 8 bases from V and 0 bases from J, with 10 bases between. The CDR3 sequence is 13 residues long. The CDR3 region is CASPGDLNTEAFF. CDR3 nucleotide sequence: TGTGCCAGCCCAGGGGACTTGAACACTGAAGCTTTCTTT.

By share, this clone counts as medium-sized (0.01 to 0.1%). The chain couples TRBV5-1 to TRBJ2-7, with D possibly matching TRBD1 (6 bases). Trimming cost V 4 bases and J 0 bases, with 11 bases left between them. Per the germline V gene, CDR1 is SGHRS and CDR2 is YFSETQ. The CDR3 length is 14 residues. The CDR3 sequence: CASSRTASSYEQYF. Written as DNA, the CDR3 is TGCGCCAGCAGCCGGACAGCTAGCTCCTACGAGCAGTACTTC.

The CDR3 DNA follows: TGTGCCAGCGGCCGAGACGGGAAGTACGAGCAGTACTTC. The encoded protein is CASGRDGKYEQYF. The V call is TRBV9, the J call TRBJ2-7; D possibly corresponds to TRBD2 (5 bases). V gave up 7 bases and J gave up 4 bases, with 15 bases separating them. The germline V gene has CDR1 SGDLS and CDR2 YYNGEE. The CDR3 spans 13 residues.